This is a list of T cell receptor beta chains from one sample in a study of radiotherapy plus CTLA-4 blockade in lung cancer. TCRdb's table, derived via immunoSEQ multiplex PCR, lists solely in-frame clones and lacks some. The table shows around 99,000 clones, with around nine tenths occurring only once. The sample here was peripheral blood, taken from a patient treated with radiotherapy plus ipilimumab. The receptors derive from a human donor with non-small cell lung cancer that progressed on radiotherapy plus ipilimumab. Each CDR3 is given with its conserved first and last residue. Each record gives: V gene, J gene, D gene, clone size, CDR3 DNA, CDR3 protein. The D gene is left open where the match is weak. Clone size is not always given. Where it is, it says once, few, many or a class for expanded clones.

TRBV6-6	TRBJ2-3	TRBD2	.	TGTGCCAGCAAGTCGGGGCGGGAGGGCCTAGATACGCAGTATTTT	CASKSGREGLDTQYF
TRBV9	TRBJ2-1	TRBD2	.	TGTGCCAGCAGCGTAGACCTAGCGGGAGGGCCAAGGGGTGAGCAGTTCTTC	CASSVDLAGGPRGEQFF
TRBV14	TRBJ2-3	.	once	TGTGCCAGCAGCCAAGACTTCCTACCGGATACGCAGTATTTT	CASSQDFLPDTQYF
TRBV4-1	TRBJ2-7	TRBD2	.	TGCGCCAGCAGCCCTTTTGTAGCGGGAGGGCTCGAGCAGTACTTC	CASSPFVAGGLEQYF
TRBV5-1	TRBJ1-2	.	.	TGCGCCAGCAGCTTGGATGGGACCCCGACTATAGGTTACACCTTC	CASSLDGTPTIGYTF
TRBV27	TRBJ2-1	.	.	TGTGCCAGCAGTCCCCCCAGGCTTACCGAGCCCAATGAGCAGTTCTTC	CASSPPRLTEPNEQFF
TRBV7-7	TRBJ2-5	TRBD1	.	TGTGCTAGCCAGCGGACAGGGGAAGAGACCCAGTACTTC	CASQRTGEETQYF
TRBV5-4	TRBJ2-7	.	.	TGTGCCAGCAGCCCCCAGCCGAGGGACATAACACCAAACGAGCAGTACTTC	CASSPQPRDITPNEQYF
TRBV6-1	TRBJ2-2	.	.	TGTGCCAGCAGGAAAGACAGTTACACCGGGGAGCTGTTTTTT	CASRKDSYTGELFF
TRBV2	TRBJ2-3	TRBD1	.	TGTGCCAGCAGGGGGACAGGGGCGCCAGACACGCAGTATTTT	CASRGTGAPDTQYF
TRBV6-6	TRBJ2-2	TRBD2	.	TGTGCCAGCAGCTACGGCCTAGCGGGAATCACCGGGGAGCTGTTTTTT	CASSYGLAGITGELFF